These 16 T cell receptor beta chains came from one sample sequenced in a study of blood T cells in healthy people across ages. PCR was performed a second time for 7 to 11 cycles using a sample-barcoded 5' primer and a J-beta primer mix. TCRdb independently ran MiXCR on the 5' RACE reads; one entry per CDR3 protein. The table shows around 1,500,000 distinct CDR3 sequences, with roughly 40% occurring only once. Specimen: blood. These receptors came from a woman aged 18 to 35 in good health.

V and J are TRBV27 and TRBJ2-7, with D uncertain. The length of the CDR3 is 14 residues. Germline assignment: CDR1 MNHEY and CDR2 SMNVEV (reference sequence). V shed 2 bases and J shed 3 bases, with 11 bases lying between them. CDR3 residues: CASSLSFGYYEQYF. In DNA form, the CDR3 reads TGTGCCAGCAGTTTAAGCTTTGGGTACTACGAGCAGTACTTC.

The CDR3: CASSPEPGQSKTEAFF. CDR3 coding DNA: TGCGCCAGCAGCCCCGAACCGGGACAGAGTAAAACTGAAGCTTTCTTT. The genes are TRBV5-1 and TRBJ1-1, with 7 bases identical to TRBD1. V shed 4 bases, J shed 5 bases, and the junction held 14 bases outside the gene matches. The germline CDR1 and CDR2 sequences are SGHRS and YFSETQ. The CDR3 spans 16 residues. The entire variable domain, with the rest obtained from reference TRBV5-1 and TRBJ1-1, is as follows: KAGVTQTPRYLIKTRGQQVTLSCSPISGHRSVSWYQQTPGQGLQFLFEYFSETQRNKGNFPGRFSGRQFSNSRSEMNVSTLELGDSALYLCASSPEPGQSKTEAFFGQGTRLTVV.

The CDR3 loop is CASSLASSRGDEKLFF. CDR3 DNA sequence: TGTGCCAGCAGCTTAGCGTCATCCAGGGGTGATGAAAAACTGTTTTTT. V usage is TRBV7-9 and J usage is TRBJ1-4; TRBD1 might be the D (6 bases). CDR1 is SEHNR, CDR2 FQNEAQ, per germline (reference sequence). V was clipped by 0 bases and J by 6 bases, with 14 bases between them. The CDR3 is 16 residues long.

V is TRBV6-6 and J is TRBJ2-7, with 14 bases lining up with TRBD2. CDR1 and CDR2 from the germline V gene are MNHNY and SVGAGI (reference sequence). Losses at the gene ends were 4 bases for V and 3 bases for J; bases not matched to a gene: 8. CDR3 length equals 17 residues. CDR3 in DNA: TGTGCCAGCAGTTCCCCGCGACTAGCGGGGGGGCGCTACGAGCAGTACTTC. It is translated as CASSSPRLAGGRYEQYF.

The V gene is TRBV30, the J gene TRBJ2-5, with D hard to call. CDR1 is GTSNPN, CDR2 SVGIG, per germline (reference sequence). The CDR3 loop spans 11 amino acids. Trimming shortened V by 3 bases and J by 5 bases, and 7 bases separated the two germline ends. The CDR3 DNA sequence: TGTGCCTGGAGCCTTCTGGAGACCCAGTACTTC. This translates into CAWSLLETQYF.

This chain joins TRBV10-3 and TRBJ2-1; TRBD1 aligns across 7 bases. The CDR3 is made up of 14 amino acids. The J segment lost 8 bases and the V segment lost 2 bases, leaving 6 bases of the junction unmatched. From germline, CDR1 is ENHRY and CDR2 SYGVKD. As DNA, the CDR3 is TGTGCCATCAGTGAGCAGGGGACAGTAGATGAGCAGTTCTTC. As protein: CAISEQGTVDEQFF.

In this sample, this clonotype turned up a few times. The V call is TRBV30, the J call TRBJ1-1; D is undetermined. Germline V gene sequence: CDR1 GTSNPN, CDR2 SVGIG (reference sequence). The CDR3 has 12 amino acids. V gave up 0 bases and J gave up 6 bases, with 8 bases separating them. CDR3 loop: CAWSVRRAEAFF. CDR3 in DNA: TGTGCCTGGAGTGTACGAAGGGCTGAAGCTTTCTTT.

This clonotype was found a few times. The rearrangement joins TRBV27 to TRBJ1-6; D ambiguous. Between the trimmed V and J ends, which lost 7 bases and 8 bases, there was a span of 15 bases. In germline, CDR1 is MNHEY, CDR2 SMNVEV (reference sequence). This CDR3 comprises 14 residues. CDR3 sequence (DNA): TGTGCCAGCAACCCGACGGGAGAGTATTCACCCCTCCACTTT. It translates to CASNPTGEYSPLHF.

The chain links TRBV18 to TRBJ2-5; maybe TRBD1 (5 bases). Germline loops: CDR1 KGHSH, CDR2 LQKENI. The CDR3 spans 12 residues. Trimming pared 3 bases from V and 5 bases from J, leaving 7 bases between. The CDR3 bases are TGTGCCAGCTCACCGAAGGGGGAGACCCAGTACTTC. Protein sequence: CASSPKGETQYF.

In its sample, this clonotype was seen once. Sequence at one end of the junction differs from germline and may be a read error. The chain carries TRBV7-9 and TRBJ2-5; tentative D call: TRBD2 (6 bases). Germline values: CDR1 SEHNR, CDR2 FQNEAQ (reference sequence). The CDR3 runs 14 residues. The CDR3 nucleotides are TGTGCCAGCAGCGTAGCGCGGGATGTGGAGACCCAGTACTTC. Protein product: CASSVARDVETQYF. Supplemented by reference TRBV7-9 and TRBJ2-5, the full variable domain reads DTGVSQNPRHKITKRGQNVTFRCDPISEHNRLYWYRQTLGQGPEFLTYFQNEAQLEKSRLLSDRFSAERPKGSFSTLEIQRTEQGDSAMYLCASSVARDVETQYFGPGTRLLVL.

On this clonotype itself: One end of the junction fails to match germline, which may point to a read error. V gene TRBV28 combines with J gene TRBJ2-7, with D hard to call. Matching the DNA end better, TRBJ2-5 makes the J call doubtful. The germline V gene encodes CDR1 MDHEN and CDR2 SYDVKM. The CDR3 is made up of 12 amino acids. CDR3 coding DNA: TGCGCCAGCAACTCAATACAAGAGACCCAGTACTTC. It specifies CASNSIQETQYF.

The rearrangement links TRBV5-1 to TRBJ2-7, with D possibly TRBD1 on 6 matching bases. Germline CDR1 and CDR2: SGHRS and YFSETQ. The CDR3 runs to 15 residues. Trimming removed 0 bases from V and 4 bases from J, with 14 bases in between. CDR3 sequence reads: CASSLGKGGMYEQYF. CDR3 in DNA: TGCGCCAGCAGCTTGGGGAAAGGGGGTATGTACGAGCAGTACTTC.

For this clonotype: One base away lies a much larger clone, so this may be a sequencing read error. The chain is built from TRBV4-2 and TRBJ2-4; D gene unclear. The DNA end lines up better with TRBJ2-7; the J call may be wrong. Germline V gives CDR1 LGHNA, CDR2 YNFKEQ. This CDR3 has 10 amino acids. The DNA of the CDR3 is TGTGCCAGCGGCGTTTCCGAGCAGTACTTC. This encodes CASGVSEQYF.

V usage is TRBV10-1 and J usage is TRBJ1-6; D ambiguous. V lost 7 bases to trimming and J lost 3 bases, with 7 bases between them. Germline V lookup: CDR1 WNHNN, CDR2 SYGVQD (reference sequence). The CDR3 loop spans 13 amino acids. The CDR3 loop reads CASNRGYNSPLHF. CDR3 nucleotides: TGCGCCAGCAACCGCGGCTATAATTCACCCCTCCACTTT.

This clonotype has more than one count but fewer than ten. CDR3 DNA sequence: TGCGCCAGCAGCTGGTGGGGCCACTCCTACGAGCAGTACTTC. Translating gives CASSWWGHSYEQYF. The V gene is TRBV5-1, the J gene TRBJ2-7; possibly TRBD1 for D (5 bases). The CDR3 loop spans 14 amino acids. The V end lost 3 bases, the J end lost 0 bases, and 10 bases lay between the germline ends. Germline CDR1 is SGHRS and CDR2 is YFSETQ.

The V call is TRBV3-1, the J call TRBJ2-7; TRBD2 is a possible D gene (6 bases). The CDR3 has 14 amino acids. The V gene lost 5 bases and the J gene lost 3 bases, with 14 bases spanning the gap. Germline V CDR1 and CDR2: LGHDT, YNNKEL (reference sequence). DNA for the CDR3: TGTGCCAGCAGCAGGGTGACGGGGGACTACGAGCAGTACTTC. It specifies CASSRVTGDYEQYF.